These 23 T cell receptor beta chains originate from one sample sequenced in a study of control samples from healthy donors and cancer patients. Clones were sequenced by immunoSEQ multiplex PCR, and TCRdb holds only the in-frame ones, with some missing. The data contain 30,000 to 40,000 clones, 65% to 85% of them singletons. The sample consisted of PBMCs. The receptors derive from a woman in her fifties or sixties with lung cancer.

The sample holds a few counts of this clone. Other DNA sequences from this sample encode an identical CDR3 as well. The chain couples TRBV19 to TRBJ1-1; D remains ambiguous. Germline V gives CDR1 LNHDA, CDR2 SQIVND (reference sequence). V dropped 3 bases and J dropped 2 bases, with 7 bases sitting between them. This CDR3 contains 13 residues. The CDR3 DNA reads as TGTGCCAGTAGTATTGTACCTAACACTGAAGCTTTCTTT. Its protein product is CASSIVPNTEAFF.

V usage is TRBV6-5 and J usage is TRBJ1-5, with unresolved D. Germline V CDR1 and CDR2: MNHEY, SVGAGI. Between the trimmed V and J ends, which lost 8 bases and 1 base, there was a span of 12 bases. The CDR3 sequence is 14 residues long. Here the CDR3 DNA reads TGTGCCAGCGACGGGCAGCCGAGCAATCAGCCCCAGCATTTT. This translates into CASDGQPSNQPQHF.

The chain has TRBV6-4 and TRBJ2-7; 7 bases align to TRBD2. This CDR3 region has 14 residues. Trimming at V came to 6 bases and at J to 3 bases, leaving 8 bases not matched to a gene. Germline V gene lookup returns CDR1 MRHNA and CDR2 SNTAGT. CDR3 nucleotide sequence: TGTGCCAGCAGGGGTCTAGCGGCTAACTACGAGCAGTACTTC. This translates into CASRGLAANYEQYF.

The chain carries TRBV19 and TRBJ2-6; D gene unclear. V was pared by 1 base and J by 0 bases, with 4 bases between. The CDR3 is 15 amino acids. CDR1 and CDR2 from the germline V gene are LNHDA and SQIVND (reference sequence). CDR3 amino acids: CASSIVHSGANVLTF. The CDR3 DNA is TGTGCCAGTAGTATAGTGCACTCTGGGGCCAACGTCCTGACTTTC.

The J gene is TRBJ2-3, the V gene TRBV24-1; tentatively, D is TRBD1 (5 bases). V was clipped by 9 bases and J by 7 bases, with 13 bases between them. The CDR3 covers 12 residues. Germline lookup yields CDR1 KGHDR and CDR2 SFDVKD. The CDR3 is CATADTQNTQYF. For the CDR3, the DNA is TGTGCCACCGCGGACACACAAAATACGCAGTATTTT.

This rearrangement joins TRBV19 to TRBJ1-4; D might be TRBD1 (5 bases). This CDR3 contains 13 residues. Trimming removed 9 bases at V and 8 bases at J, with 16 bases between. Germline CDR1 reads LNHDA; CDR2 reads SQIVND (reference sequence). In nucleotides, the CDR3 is TGTGCCAGCAGCGGTATAGGGGAGGAAAAACTGTTTTTT. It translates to CASSGIGEEKLFF.

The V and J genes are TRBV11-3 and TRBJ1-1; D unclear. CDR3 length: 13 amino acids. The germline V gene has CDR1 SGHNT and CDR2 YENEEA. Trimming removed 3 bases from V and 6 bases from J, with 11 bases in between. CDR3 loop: CASSFNAEAEAFF. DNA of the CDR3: TGTGCCAGCAGCTTCAACGCGGAGGCTGAAGCTTTCTTT.

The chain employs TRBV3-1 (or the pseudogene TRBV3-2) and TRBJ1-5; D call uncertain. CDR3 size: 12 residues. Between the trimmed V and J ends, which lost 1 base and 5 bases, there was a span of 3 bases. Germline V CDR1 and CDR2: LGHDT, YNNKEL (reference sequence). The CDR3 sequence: CASSQGDQPQHF. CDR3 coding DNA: TGTGCCAGCAGCCAAGGAGATCAGCCCCAGCATTTT.

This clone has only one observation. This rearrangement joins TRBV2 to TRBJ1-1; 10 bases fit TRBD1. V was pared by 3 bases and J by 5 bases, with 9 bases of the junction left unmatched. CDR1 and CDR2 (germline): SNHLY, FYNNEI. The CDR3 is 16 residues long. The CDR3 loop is CASSEGQGIRTTEAFF. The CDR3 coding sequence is TGTGCCAGCAGTGAGGGACAGGGGATAAGAACAACTGAAGCTTTCTTT.

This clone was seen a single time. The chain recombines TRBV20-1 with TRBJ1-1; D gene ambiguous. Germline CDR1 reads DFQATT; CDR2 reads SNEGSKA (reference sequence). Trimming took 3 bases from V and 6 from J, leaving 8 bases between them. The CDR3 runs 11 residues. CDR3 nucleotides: TGCAGTGCTAGGTTGTTGGCTGAAGCTTTCTTT. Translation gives CSARLLAEAFF.

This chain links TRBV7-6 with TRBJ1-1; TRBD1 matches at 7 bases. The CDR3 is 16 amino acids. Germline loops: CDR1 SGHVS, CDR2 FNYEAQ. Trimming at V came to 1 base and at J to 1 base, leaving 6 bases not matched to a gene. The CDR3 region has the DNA TGTGCCAGCAGCTTAGGGACAGGACTCGAGAACACTGAAGCTTTCTTT. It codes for CASSLGTGLENTEAFF.

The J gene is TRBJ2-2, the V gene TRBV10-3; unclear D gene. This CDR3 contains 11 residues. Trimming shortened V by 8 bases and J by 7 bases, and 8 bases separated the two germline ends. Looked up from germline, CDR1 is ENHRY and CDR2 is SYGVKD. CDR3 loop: CAIGANGELFF. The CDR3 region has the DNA TGTGCCATCGGCGCGAACGGGGAGCTGTTTTTT.

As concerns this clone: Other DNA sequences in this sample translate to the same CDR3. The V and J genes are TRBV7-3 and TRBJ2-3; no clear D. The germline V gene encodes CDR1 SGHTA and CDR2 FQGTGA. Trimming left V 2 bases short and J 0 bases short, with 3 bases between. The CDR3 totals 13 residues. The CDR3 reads CASSLSSTDTQYF. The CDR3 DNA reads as TGTGCCAGCAGCTTATCGAGCACAGATACGCAGTATTTT.

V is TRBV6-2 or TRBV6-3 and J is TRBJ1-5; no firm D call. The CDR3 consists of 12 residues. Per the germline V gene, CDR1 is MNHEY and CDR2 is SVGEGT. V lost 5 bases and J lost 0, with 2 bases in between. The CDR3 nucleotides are TGTGCCAGCAGTCGTAGCAATCAGCCCCAGCATTTT. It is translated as CASSRSNQPQHF.

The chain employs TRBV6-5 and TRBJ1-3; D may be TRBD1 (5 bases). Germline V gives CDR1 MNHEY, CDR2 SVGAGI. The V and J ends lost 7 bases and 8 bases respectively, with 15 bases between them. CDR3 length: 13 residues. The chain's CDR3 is CASTYSGSHTIYF. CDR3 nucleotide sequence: TGTGCCAGCACCTATTCAGGGAGTCACACCATATATTTT.

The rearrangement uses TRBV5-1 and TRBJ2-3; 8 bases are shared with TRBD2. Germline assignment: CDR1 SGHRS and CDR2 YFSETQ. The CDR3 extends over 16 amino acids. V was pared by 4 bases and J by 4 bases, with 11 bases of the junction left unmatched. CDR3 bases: TGCGCCAGCAGCCCCCCGGGACTAGAATTCGCAGATACGCAGTATTTT. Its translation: CASSPPGLEFADTQYF.

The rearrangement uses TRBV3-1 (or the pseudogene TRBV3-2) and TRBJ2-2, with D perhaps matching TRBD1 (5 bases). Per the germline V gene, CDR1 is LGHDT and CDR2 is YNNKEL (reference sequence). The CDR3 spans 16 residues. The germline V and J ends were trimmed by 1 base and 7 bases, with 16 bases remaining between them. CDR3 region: CASSQGARVKGGELFF. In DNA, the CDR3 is TGTGCCAGCAGCCAAGGCGCCAGGGTAAAAGGCGGGGAGCTGTTTTTT.

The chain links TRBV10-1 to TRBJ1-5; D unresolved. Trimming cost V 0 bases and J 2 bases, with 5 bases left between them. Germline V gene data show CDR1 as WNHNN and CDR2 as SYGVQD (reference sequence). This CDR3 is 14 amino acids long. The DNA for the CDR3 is TGCGCCAGCAGTGAGTCGAAGGGCAATCAGCCCCAGCATTTT. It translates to CASSESKGNQPQHF.

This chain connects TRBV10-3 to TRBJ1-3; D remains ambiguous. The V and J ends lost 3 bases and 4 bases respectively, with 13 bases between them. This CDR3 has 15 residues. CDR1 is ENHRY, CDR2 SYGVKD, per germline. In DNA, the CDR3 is TGTGCCATCAGTGATCAGCTATCCCGGGGAAACACCATATATTTT. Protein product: CAISDQLSRGNTIYF.

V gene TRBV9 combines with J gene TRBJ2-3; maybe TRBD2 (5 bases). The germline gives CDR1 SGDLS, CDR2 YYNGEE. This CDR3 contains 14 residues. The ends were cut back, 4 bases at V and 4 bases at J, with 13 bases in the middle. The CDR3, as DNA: TGTGCCAGCAGCTCCCGGCTAGCCGCAGATACGCAGTATTTT. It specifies CASSSRLAADTQYF. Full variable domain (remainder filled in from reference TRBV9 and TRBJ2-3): DSGVTQTPKHLITATGQRVTLRCSPRSGDLSVYWYQQSLDQGLQFLIQYYNGEERAKGNILERFSAQQFPDLHSELNLSSLELGDSALYFCASSSRLAADTQYFGPGTRLTVL.

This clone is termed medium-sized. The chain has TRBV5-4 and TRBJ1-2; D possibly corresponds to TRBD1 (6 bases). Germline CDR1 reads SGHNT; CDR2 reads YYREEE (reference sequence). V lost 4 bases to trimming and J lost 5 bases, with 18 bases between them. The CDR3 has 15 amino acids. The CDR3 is CASSPEAGVLYGYTF. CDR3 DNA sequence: TGTGCCAGCAGCCCGGAGGCAGGGGTTTTGTATGGCTACACCTTC.

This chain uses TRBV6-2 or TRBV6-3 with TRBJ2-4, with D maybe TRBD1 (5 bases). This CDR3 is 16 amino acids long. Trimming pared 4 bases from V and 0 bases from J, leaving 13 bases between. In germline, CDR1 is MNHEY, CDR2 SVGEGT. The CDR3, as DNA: TGTGCCAGCAGTTCCCCCAGGGCTTCAGCCAAAAACATTCAGTACTTC. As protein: CASSSPRASAKNIQYF.

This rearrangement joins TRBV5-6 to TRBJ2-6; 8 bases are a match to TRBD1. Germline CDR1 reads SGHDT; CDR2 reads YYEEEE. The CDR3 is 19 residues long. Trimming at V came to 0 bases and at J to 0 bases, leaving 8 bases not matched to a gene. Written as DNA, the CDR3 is TGTGCCAGCAGCTTGGTTCAAGGACAGGGTCTCTCTGGGGCCAACGTCCTGACTTTC. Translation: CASSLVQGQGLSGANVLTF.